Following are 18 T cell receptor beta chains from one sample sequenced in a study of cytomegalovirus exposure and HLA in healthy donors. It was with 60 Vbeta and 13 Jbeta primers that the PCR ran. TCRdb keeps only in-frame clones here, not all; method: immunoSEQ multiplex PCR. Of a few hundred thousand clones listed, 77% are singletons. Sequenced: PBMCs. These receptors were obtained from an older woman in good health and CMV-seropositive.

This clone came up a few times. The chain employs TRBV18 and TRBJ1-6, with D unresolved. Germline values: CDR1 KGHSH, CDR2 LQKENI. This CDR3 contains 15 residues. The V end lost 0 bases, the J end lost 2 bases, and 5 bases lay between the germline ends. The CDR3 region is CASSPPSAYNSPLHF. CDR3 bases: TGTGCCAGCTCACCACCGTCGGCCTATAATTCACCCCTCCACTTT. Filled out from reference TRBV18 and TRBJ1-6, the complete variable domain reads NAGVMQNPRHLVRRRGQEARLRCSPMKGHSHVYWYRQLPEEGLKFMVYLQKENIIDESGMPKERFSAEFPKEGPSILRIQQVVRGDSAAYFCASSPPSAYNSPLHFGNGTRLTVT.

The chain combines TRBV5-1 with TRBJ1-2, with 7 nucleotides matching TRBD1. Germline-derived CDR1 and CDR2 are SGHRS and YFSETQ. There are 13 residues in the CDR3. V was clipped by 1 base and J by 8 bases; unmatched bases: 5. The CDR3 nucleotides are TGCGCCAGCAGCTTGACAGGGGAGGTCGGCTACACCTTC. It encodes CASSLTGEVGYTF.

In this sample, this clone turned up once. V gene TRBV5-8 combines with J gene TRBJ2-3, with a possible D match to TRBD2 (7 bases). Germline CDR1 is SGHTS and CDR2 is YDEGEE. There are 14 residues in the CDR3. V was shortened by 5 bases and J by 4 bases, with 14 bases between the two germline ends. CDR3 residues: CASRGREGADTQYF. The CDR3 DNA reads as TGTGCCAGCAGGGGCAGGGAGGGGGCAGATACGCAGTATTTT.

Only a few counts were recorded for this clone. A read error is the likely source, as a far larger clone sits one nucleotide away. The sample contains more than one DNA sequence encoding this CDR3. V and J are TRBV7-2 and TRBJ2-2, with TRBD1 matching over 12 bases. V shed 5 bases, J shed 6 bases, and the junction held 7 bases outside the gene matches. The germline V gene encodes CDR1 SGHTA and CDR2 FQGNSA. This CDR3 is built from 16 residues. CDR3 DNA: TGTGCCAGCAGCCCAACCGGGACAGGGGGCTCCGGGGAGCTGTTTTTT. As protein: CASSPTGTGGSGELFF.

This clone was seen more than once but under ten times. V gene TRBV5-4 combines with J gene TRBJ1-2; 7 bases map to TRBD1. The CDR3 consists of 13 residues. Germline trimming cut 4 bases from V and 8 bases from J; bases unmatched to any gene: 8. Germline CDR1 and CDR2: SGHNT and YYREEE (reference sequence). The CDR3 loop reads CASSTTGERGYTF. CDR3 DNA sequence: TGTGCCAGCAGCACCACAGGGGAGAGGGGCTACACCTTC. Based on the CDR3 plus reference TRBV5-4 and TRBJ1-2, the full variable domain is ETGVTQSPTHLIKTRGQQVTLRCSSQSGHNTVSWYQQALGQGPQFIFQYYREEENGRGNFPPRFSGLQFPNYSSELNVNALELDDSALYLCASSTTGERGYTFGSGTRLTVV.

The rearrangement joins TRBV18 to TRBJ2-7; 8 nucleotides align to TRBD2. Unmatched junction bases numbered 8, after V lost 3 bases and J lost 7 bases. This CDR3 has 14 amino acids. The germline CDR1 and CDR2 sequences are KGHSH and LQKENI. The CDR3, as DNA: TGTGCCAGCTCACCTTCGGGGGGGAGGAGTGAGCAGTACTTC. Its translation: CASSPSGGRSEQYF.

The chain carries TRBV6-5 and TRBJ2-3; D unresolved. CDR3 size: 13 residues. The germline gives CDR1 MNHEY, CDR2 SVGAGI. The V end was cut by 2 bases, the J end by 10 bases, with 13 bases between. As DNA, the CDR3 is TGTGCCAGCAGTTACCAGCCGCGGTTGGCGCAGTATTTT. Its protein is CASSYQPRLAQYF.

This clone was picked up a small number of times. The chain links TRBV4-2 to TRBJ1-3; D ambiguous. Germline V lookup: CDR1 LGHNA, CDR2 YNFKEQ. Trimming shortened V by 4 bases and J by 1 base, and 11 bases separated the two germline ends. This CDR3 comprises 15 residues. The CDR3 DNA is TGTGCCAGCAGCCGCGAGGCCAAGTCTGGAAACACCATATATTTT. Amino acids: CASSREAKSGNTIYF.

This clone appeared a few times. The gene calls are TRBV5-1 and TRBJ1-2; TRBD1 aligns across 7 bases. Germline V gene data show CDR1 as SGHRS and CDR2 as YFSETQ. The CDR3 spans 14 residues. With 4 bases clipped from V and 5 bases from J, the junction kept 8 bases outside the gene matches. The CDR3 loop is CASSGGRQGYGYTF. The CDR3 DNA reads as TGCGCCAGCAGCGGTGGAAGACAGGGATATGGCTACACCTTC.

The chain recombines TRBV19 with TRBJ2-1; the match to TRBD1 covers 8 bases. Germline lookup yields CDR1 LNHDA and CDR2 SQIVND (reference sequence). The CDR3 consists of 14 residues. V shed 4 bases, J shed 3 bases, and the junction held 2 bases outside the gene matches. DNA for the CDR3: TGTGCCAGTAGTACCGACAGGGGCTACAATGAGCAGTTCTTC. Amino acids: CASSTDRGYNEQFF.

The rearrangement joins TRBV2 to TRBJ1-3; the match to TRBD1 covers 9 bases. The CDR3 is 15 amino acids. Germline CDR1 is SNHLY and CDR2 is FYNNEI. The V gene end was trimmed by 7 bases and the J gene end by 4 bases; junction bases not matched to a gene: 8. CDR3 loop: CASTVQGARGNTIYF. Written as DNA, the CDR3 is TGTGCCAGCACAGTACAGGGGGCGAGAGGAAACACCATATATTTT.

This clone was found a few times. The chain uses TRBV4-2 and TRBJ1-4; the match to TRBD1 covers 9 bases. This CDR3 contains 16 residues. The trim removed 0 bases at V and 7 bases at J, leaving 6 bases unmatched. The V gene's germline CDR1 is LGHNA and CDR2 YNFKEQ. The CDR3 sequence: CASSQDGTGKGEKLFF. The CDR3 region has the DNA TGTGCCAGCAGCCAAGATGGGACAGGGAAAGGTGAAAAACTGTTTTTT.

This clone was picked up one time. The chain links TRBV19 to TRBJ2-4; 8 bases match TRBD1. From germline, CDR1 is LNHDA and CDR2 SQIVND (reference sequence). Losses at the gene ends were 4 bases for V and 1 base for J; bases not matched to a gene: 9. The CDR3 has 17 residues. The CDR3 region is CASSNPTGGRAKNIQYF. The CDR3, as DNA: TGTGCCAGTAGTAACCCAACAGGGGGGAGGGCCAAAAACATTCAGTACTTC.

In its sample, this clone was seen a few times. V is TRBV11-2 and J is TRBJ1-1; 9 bases agree with TRBD1. The trim removed 7 bases at V and 3 bases at J, leaving 3 bases unmatched. The CDR3 is 13 amino acids. CDR1 and CDR2 (germline): SGHAT, FQNNGV. CDR3 sequence reads: CASTRQGDTEAFF. DNA of the CDR3: TGTGCCAGCACACGACAGGGGGACACTGAAGCTTTCTTT.

V is TRBV6-5 and J is TRBJ1-5; the match to TRBD1 covers 11 bases. CDR3 length: 15 amino acids. The trim removed 5 bases at V and 7 bases at J, leaving 7 bases unmatched. Germline V gene lookup returns CDR1 MNHEY and CDR2 SVGAGI. CDR3 residues: CASSRTGGDVQPQHF. Written as DNA, the CDR3 is TGTGCCAGCAGTCGGACAGGGGGCGACGTGCAGCCCCAGCATTTT.

Concerning this clone: An end of the junction does not agree with germline; a read error may underlie this. V usage is TRBV5-1 and J usage is TRBJ2-5; D possibly corresponds to TRBD1 (6 bases). The V gene's germline CDR1 is SGHRS and CDR2 YFSETQ. The CDR3 is made up of 16 amino acids. CDR3 residues: CASTLQGSLSQETQYF. Written as DNA, the CDR3 is TGCGCCAGCACCTTGCAGGGGAGTTTATCACAAGAGACCCAGTACTTC.

V gene TRBV7-2 combines with J gene TRBJ2-7; TRBD2 aligns across 9 bases. The CDR3 is 15 amino acids. The trim removed 5 bases at V and 6 bases at J, leaving 11 bases unmatched. Germline CDR1 SGHTA, CDR2 FQGNSA. CDR3 region: CASSLVVSGGGEQYF. Written as DNA, the CDR3 is TGTGCCAGCAGCCTGGTTGTTAGCGGGGGCGGCGAGCAGTACTTC.

The J gene is TRBJ2-1, the V gene TRBV18; D gene unclear. V lost 3 bases and J 5 bases, leaving 8 bases between the germline ends. The CDR3 is made up of 13 amino acids. Germline V gives CDR1 KGHSH, CDR2 LQKENI. CDR3 bases: TGTGCCAGCTCACCTTCCCAGGACAATGAGCAGTTCTTC. It specifies CASSPSQDNEQFF.